Listed below are T cell receptor beta chains from one sample, sequenced in a study of T cell repertoires in cytomegalovirus infection. These TCRs' antigens remain unknown. From the reads, TCRdb called clonotypes with MiXCR, one entry per CDR3 protein. The sample consists of tens of thousands of distinct CDR3 sequences, 20% to 25% of them appearing once. What was sequenced was PBMCs, sequenced either directly or after in vitro stimulation (not recorded which). All receptors derive from a human donor in good health (CMV status not recorded). Some clones in this sample may be carry-over from other donors' samples. Each CDR3 is given with its conserved first and last residue. The D gene is left open where the match is weak. Expanded clones are given a class, and other clones once, few, many or no size at all.

few	.	TRBV5-4	TRBJ2-1	TGTGCCAGCAGCCCGGTGGGGGGGGCCAGGGTCAATGAGCAGTTCTTC	CASSPVGGARVNEQFF
few	.	TRBV28	TRBJ1-1	TGTGCCAGCCGGACCGGGAACACTGAAGCTTTCTTT	CASRTGNTEAFF
many	.	TRBV7-9	TRBJ2-3	TGTGCCAGCACCACCACCAAGGGGAGCACAGATACGCAGTATTTT	CASTTTKGSTDTQYF
few	TRBD2	TRBV27	TRBJ2-3	TGTGCCAGCAGGCTGATAGGACTAGCGGGAGTTAGCACAGATACGCAGTATTTT	CASRLIGLAGVSTDTQYF
few	.	TRBV6-6	TRBJ1-1	TGTGCCAGCAGCACGAACACTGAAGCTTTCTTT	CASSTNTEAFF
.	.	TRBV20-1	TRBJ2-1	TGCAGTGCTGCCCGCGGGGAAAGAGAGCAGTTCTTC	CSAARGEREQFF
few	.	TRBV11-2	TRBJ1-6	TGTGCCAGCAGCTACATAGGACAGATCGGAGGTTCACCCCTCCACTTT	CASSYIGQIGGSPLHF
many	TRBD1	TRBV19	TRBJ2-3	TGTGCCAGTAGCCTACAGGGGATGGATACGCAGTATTTT	CASSLQGMDTQYF
.	.	TRBV19	TRBJ1-5	TGTGCCAGTAGTTCAAAACAGGATAATCAGCCCCAGCATTTT	CASSSKQDNQPQHF
.	TRBD2	TRBV20-1	TRBJ2-1	TGCGGGGGGGTCAGGGACAATGAGCAGTTCTTC	CGGVRDNEQFF
many	.	TRBV7-6	TRBJ1-5	TGTGCCAGCAGCCCTCAACTAGACAATCAGCCCCAGCATTTT	CASSPQLDNQPQHF
.	.	TRBV2	TRBJ2-7	TGTGCCAGCAGTATTTCCCTTGGGATGGGGAACGAGCAGTACTTC	CASSISLGMGNEQYF
.	.	TRBV6-2/TRBV6-3	TRBJ2-5	TGTGCCAGCAGGACTGACCTCCGAGAGACCCAGTACTTC	CASRTDLRETQYF
many	.	TRBV27	TRBJ2-1	TGTGCCAGCAACAGGGCGGGAATCTACAATGAGCAGTTCTTC	CASNRAGIYNEQFF
many	TRBD1	TRBV7-2	TRBJ2-1	TGTGCCAGCAGCTTAGCAGGGGGCTTCTACAATGAGCAGTTCTTC	CASSLAGGFYNEQFF
few	.	TRBV4-3	TRBJ1-6	TGCGCCAGCAGCCCCGAATGGCGGGGGGGGAATTCACCCCTCCACTTT	CASSPEWRGGNSPLHF
.	TRBD2	TRBV4-3	TRBJ2-7	TGCGCCAGCAGCCCAGGGCGGGGGGCCTACGAGCAGTACTTC	CASSPGRGAYEQYF
few	.	TRBV28	TRBJ2-1	TGTGCCAGCAGTCTTTTAGGGACAAGGGAACTTGAGCAGTTCTTC	CASSLLGTRELEQFF
few	.	TRBV7-9	TRBJ2-7	TGTGCCAGCAGCTTCGAAGTTACCTACGAGCAGTACTTC	CASSFEVTYEQYF
many	.	TRBV7-2	TRBJ2-3	TGTGCCAGCAGCTTAAGCGTCTCACGCACAGATACGCAGTATTTT	CASSLSVSRTDTQYF
few	TRBD1	TRBV12-3/TRBV12-4	TRBJ1-5	TGTGCCAGCAGTAACAGGGGACGCAATCAGCCCCAGCATTTT	CASSNRGRNQPQHF
many	.	TRBV10-3	TRBJ2-5	TGTGCCATCAGTGATCAGGGTTGGGGGCAGGAGACCCAGTACTTC	CAISDQGWGQETQYF
.	TRBD1	TRBV6-5	TRBJ1-1	TGTGCCAGCGCATGGGACAGGAACACTGAAGCTTTCTTT	CASAWDRNTEAFF
.	TRBD2	TRBV7-9	TRBJ2-7	TGTGCCAGCAGCACCCGCGTAGCGGGGATCGACGAGCAGTACTTC	CASSTRVAGIDEQYF
few	.	TRBV6-5	TRBJ2-3	TGTGCCAGCAGTTACTCTGGAGGAGATACGCAGTATTTT	CASSYSGGDTQYF
.	.	TRBV28	TRBJ2-2	TGTGCCAGCAGTCCAGGGCCTGACACCGGGGAGCTGTTTTTT	CASSPGPDTGELFF
.	.	TRBV11-2	TRBJ2-5	TGTGCCAGCAGCTCCAGACAGATCCAAGAGACCCAGTACTTC	CASSSRQIQETQYF
.	.	TRBV12-3/TRBV12-4	TRBJ1-5	TGTGCCAGCAGCCGGACCTTTACGGATCAGCCCCAGCATTTT	CASSRTFTDQPQHF
few	.	TRBV29-1	TRBJ2-5	TGCAGCGTTGAGAACCCGGGGGTTCGGGAGACCCAGTACTTC	CSVENPGVRETQYF
.	.	TRBV3-1	TRBJ2-7	TGTGCCAGCAGCCACCCGGGAGTCCCTAAGAACGAGCAGTACTTC	CASSHPGVPKNEQYF
many	TRBD2	TRBV11-2	TRBJ2-1	TGTGCCAGCAGCTACGGAATGGGGACTAGCGGGGTAGATGAGCAGTTCTTC	CASSYGMGTSGVDEQFF
many	.	TRBV11-1	TRBJ2-5	TGTGCCAGCAGCTTAGCCAGAGGCGCGGGGACCCAGTACTTC	CASSLARGAGTQYF
.	.	TRBV30	TRBJ2-2	TGTGCCTGGAGTGTACGTGGACTGACCGGGGAGCTGTTTTTT	CAWSVRGLTGELFF
.	.	TRBV7-2	TRBJ1-6	TGTGCCAGCAGCCTGGGACTGACCAATTCACCCCTCCACTTT	CASSLGLTNSPLHF
many	.	TRBV6-6	TRBJ2-2	TGTGCCAGCAGTTACGGAGTTGCCGGGGAGCTGTTTTTT	CASSYGVAGELFF
.	.	TRBV28	TRBJ1-4	TGTGCCAGCAGTTCCCCAGGCACTAATGAAAAACTGTTTTTT	CASSSPGTNEKLFF
.	TRBD1	TRBV29-1	TRBJ2-3	TGCAGCGTTGGGGAGACAGGGTTAGATACGCAGTATTTT	CSVGETGLDTQYF
.	.	TRBV20-1	TRBJ1-2	TGCAGTGCTAGAGTTGGTGGTCTGGTCTGGAACTATGGCTACACCTTC	CSARVGGLVWNYGYTF
many	.	TRBV20-1	TRBJ2-5	TGCAGTGCTAGAAGACCTGGAACTAATCAAGAGACCCAGTACTTC	CSARRPGTNQETQYF
many	TRBD2	TRBV27	TRBJ2-2	TGTGCCAGCAGTCCGGGACTAGGCACCGGGGAGCTGTTTTTT	CASSPGLGTGELFF
.	.	TRBV27	TRBJ2-6	TGTGCCAGCAGGGGCCCTAGTCGAATGGCCAACGTCCTGACTTTC	CASRGPSRMANVLTF
once	TRBD2	TRBV15	TRBJ2-3	TGTGCCACCAGCAGAGATCCCGGACTAGTGTTAGATACAAAGTATTTT	CATSRDPGLVLDTKYF